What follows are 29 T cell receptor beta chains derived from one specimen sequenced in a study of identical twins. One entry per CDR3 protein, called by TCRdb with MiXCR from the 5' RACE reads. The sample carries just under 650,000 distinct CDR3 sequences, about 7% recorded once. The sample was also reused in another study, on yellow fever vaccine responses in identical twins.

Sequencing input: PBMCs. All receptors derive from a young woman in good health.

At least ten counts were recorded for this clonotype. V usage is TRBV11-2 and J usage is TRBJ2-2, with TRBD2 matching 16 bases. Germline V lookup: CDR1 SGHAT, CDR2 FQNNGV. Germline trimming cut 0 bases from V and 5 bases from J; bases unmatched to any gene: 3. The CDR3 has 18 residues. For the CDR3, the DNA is TGTGCCAGCAGCTTAGATGGGACTAGCGGGAGGGTGACCGGGGAGCTGTTTTTT. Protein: CASSLDGTSGRVTGELFF.

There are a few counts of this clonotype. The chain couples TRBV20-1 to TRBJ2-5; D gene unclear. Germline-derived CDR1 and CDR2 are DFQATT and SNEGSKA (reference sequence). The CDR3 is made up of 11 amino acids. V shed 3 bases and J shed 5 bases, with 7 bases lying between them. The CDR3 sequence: CSARVPETQYF. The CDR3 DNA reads TGCAGTGCTAGGGTCCCGGAGACCCAGTACTTC.

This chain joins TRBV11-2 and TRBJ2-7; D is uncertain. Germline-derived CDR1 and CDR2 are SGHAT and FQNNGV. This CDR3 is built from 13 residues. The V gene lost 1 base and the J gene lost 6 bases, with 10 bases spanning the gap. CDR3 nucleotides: TGTGCCAGCAGCTTAGTCAGCAGTAGCGAGCAGTACGTC. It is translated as CASSLVSSSEQYV.

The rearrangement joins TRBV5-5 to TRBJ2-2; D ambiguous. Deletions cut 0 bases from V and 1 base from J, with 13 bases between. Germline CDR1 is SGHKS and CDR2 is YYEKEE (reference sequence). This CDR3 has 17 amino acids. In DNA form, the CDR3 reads TGTGCCAGCAGCTTGGGGGTTTTGGCAGGGAACACCGGGGAGCTGTTTTTT. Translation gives CASSLGVLAGNTGELFF.

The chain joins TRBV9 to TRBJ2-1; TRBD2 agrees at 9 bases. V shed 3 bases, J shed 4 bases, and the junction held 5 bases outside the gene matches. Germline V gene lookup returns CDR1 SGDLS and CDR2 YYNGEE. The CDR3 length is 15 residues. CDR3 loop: CASSAPGLAYNEQFF. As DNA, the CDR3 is TGTGCCAGCAGCGCCCCGGGACTAGCTTACAATGAGCAGTTCTTC.

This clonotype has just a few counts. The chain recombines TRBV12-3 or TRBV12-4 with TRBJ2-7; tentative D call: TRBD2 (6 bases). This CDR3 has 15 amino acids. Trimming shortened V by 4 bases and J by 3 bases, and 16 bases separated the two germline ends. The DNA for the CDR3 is TGTGCCAGCAGTTCAAATCGGGAGAATTACTACGAGCAGTACTTC. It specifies CASSSNRENYYEQYF.

CDR3 sequence (DNA): TGTGCCAGCAATAGGGATAGAGATACGCAGTATTTT. This encodes CASNRDRDTQYF. The chain recombines TRBV6-5 with TRBJ2-3; D ambiguous. Germline V lookup: CDR1 MNHEY, CDR2 SVGAGI. The V end was cut by 7 bases, the J end by 5 bases, with 10 bases between. This CDR3 has 12 residues.

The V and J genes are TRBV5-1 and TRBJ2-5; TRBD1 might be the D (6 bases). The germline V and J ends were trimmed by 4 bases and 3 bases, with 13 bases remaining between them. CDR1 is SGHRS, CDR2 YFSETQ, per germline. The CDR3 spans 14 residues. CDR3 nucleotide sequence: TGCGCCAGCAGCGGGGGCATAACCGAAGAGACCCAGTACTTC. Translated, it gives CASSGGITEETQYF.

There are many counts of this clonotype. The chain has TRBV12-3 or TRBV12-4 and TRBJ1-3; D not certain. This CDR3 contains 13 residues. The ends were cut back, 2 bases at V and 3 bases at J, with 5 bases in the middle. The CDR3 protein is CASSLSVGNTIYF. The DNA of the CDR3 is TGTGCCAGCAGTTTATCTGTTGGAAACACCATATATTTT.

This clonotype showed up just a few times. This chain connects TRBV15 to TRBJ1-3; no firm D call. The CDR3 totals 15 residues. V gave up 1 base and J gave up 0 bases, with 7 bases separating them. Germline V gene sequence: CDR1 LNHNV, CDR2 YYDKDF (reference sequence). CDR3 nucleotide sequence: TGTGCCACCAGCAGAGGTCCCGGCTCTGGAAACACCATATATTTT. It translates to CATSRGPGSGNTIYF.

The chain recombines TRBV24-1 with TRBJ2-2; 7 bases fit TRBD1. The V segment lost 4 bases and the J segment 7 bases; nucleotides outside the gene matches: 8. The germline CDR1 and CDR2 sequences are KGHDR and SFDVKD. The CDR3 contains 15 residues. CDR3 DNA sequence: TGTGCCACCAGTGAATCTGACAGGGTCATCGGGGAGCTGTTTTTT. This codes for CATSESDRVIGELFF.

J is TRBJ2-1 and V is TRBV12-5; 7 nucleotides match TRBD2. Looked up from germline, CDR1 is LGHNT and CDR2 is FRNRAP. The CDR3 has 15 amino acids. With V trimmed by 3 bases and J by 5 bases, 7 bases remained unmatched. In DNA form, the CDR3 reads TGTGCTAGTGGTTTTTCGGGACTACCTAACAATGAGCAGTTCTTC. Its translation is CASGFSGLPNNEQFF. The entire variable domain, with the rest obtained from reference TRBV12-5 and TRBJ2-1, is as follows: DARVTQTPRHKVTEMGQEVTMRCQPILGHNTVFWYRQTMMQGLELLAYFRNRAPLDDSGMPKDRFSAEMPDATLATLKIQPSEPRDSAVYFCASGFSGLPNNEQFFGPGTRLTVL.

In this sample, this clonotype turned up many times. This CDR3 reads CASSPQGVRDTQYF. The DNA for the CDR3 is TGTGCCAGCAGCCCACAGGGGGTAAGAGATACGCAGTATTTT. The rearrangement links TRBV11-2 to TRBJ2-3; TRBD1 matches at 8 bases. Trimming cost V 5 bases and J 5 bases; bases outside gene matches: 6. This CDR3 spans 14 amino acids. Per germline, CDR1 SGHAT and CDR2 FQNNGV. Filled out from reference TRBV11-2 and TRBJ2-3, the complete variable domain reads EAGVAQSPRYKIIEKRQSVAFWCNPISGHATLYWYQQILGQGPKLLIQFQNNGVVDDSQLPKDRFSAERLKGVDSTLKIQPAKLEDSAVYLCASSPQGVRDTQYFGPGTRLTVL.

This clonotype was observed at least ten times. CDR3 bases: TGCGCCAGCAGCTTGGCGGTTAGGAGGATCCCGGATGAGCAGTTCTTC. Its protein product is CASSLAVRRIPDEQFF. The chain joins TRBV5-1 to TRBJ2-1; D is possibly TRBD2 (5 bases). V was clipped by 0 bases and J by 8 bases, with 18 bases between them. The CDR3 length is 16 residues. Germline V gene lookup returns CDR1 SGHRS and CDR2 YFSETQ.

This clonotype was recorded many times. This chain's CDR3 is CASSLDGPVDGTQYF. The CDR3 DNA reads as TGCGCCAGCAGCTTGGATGGCCCCGTAGATGGGACCCAGTACTTC. The chain carries TRBV5-1 and TRBJ2-5; D remains unclear. Germline V lookup: CDR1 SGHRS, CDR2 YFSETQ. Between the trimmed V and J ends, which lost 0 bases and 7 bases, there was a span of 16 bases. The CDR3 length is 15 residues. The whole variable domain, filled in from reference TRBV5-1 and TRBJ2-5, reads KAGVTQTPRYLIKTRGQQVTLSCSPISGHRSVSWYQQTPGQGLQFLFEYFSETQRNKGNFPGRFSGRQFSNSRSEMNVSTLELGDSALYLCASSLDGPVDGTQYFGPGTRLLVL.

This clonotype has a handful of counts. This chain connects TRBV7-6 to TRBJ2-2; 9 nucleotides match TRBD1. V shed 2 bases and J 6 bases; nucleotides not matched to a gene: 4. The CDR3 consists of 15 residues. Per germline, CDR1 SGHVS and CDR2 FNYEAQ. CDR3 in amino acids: CASSLTGGPAGELFF. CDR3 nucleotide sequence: TGTGCCAGCAGCTTAACAGGGGGCCCCGCCGGGGAGCTGTTTTTT.

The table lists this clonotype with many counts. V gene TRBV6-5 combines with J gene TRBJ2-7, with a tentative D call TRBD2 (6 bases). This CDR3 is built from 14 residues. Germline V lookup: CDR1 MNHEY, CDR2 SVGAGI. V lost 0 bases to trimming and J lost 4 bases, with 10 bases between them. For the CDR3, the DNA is TGTGCCAGCAGTTACTCTGGGGGGACTTACGAGCAGTACTTC. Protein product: CASSYSGGTYEQYF.

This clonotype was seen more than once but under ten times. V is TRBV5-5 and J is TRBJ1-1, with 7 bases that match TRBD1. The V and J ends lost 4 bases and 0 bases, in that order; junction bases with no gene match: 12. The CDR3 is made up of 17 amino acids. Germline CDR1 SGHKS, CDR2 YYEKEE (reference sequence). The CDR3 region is CASSPRGAGDVNTEAFF. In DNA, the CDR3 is TGTGCCAGCAGCCCCAGGGGGGCAGGGGATGTGAACACTGAAGCTTTCTTT.

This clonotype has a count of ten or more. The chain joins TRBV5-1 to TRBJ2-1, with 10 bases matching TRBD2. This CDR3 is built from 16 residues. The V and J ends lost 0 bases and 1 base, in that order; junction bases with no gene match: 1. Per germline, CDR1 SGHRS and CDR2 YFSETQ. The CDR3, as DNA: TGCGCCAGCAGCTTGGCGACTAGCGGGTCCTACAATGAGCAGTTCTTC. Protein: CASSLATSGSYNEQFF.

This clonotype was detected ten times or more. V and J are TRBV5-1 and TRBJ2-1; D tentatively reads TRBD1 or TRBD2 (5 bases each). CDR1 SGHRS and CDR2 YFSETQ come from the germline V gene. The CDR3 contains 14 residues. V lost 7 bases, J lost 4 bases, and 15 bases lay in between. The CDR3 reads CASRSPEGYNEQFF. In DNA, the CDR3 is TGCGCCAGCCGCTCCCCCGAGGGGTACAATGAGCAGTTCTTC.

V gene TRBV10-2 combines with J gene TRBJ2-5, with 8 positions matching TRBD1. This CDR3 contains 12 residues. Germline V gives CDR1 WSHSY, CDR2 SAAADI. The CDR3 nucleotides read TGCACCACCGGACAGGGCCCCGAGACCCAGTACTTC. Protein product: CTTGQGPETQYF.

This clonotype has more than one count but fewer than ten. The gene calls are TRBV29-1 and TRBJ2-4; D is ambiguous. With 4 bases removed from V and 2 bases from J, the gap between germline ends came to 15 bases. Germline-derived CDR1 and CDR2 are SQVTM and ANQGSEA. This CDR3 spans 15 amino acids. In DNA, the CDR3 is TGCAGCGTTGTCGGCCATCTCCTTTCCAAAAACATTCAGTACTTC. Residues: CSVVGHLLSKNIQYF.

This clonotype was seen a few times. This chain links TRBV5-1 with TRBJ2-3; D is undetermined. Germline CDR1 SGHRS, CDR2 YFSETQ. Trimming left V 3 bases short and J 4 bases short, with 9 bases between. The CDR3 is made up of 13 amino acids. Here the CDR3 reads CASSSGVPDTQYF. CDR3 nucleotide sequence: TGCGCCAGCAGCTCCGGAGTCCCAGATACGCAGTATTTT.

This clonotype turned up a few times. CDR3 region: CASSLVELGTDTQYF. CDR3 DNA sequence: TGTGCCAGCAGCTTAGTGGAGCTGGGCACAGATACGCAGTATTTT. V is TRBV7-2 and J is TRBJ2-3; D call uncertain. The CDR3 runs to 15 residues. Germline V gene data show CDR1 as SGHTA and CDR2 as FQGNSA. Trimming left V 1 base short and J 1 base short, with 9 bases between.

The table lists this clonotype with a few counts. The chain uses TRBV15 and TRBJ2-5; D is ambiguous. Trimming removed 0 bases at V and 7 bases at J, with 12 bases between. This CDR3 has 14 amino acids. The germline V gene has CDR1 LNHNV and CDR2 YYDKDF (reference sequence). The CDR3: CATSRDLAMGTQYF. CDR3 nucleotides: TGTGCCACCAGCAGAGATCTGGCTATGGGGACCCAGTACTTC. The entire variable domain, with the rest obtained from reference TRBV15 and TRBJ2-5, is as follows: DAMVIQNPRYQVTQFGKPVTLSCSQTLNHNVMYWYQQKSSQAPKLLFHYYDKDFNNEADTPDNFQSRRPNTSFCFLDIRSPGLGDTAMYLCATSRDLAMGTQYFGPGTRLLVL.

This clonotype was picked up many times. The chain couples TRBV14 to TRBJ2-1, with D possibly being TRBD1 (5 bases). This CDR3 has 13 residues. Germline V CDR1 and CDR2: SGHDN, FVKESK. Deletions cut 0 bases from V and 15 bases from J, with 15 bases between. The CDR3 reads CASSQDWAGLAFF. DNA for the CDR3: TGTGCCAGCAGCCAAGATTGGGCAGGGCTTGCGTTCTTC.

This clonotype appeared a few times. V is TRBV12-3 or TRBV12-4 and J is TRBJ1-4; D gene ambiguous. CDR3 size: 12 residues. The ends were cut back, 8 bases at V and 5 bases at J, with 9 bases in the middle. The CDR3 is CASASVNEKLFF. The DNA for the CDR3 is TGTGCCAGCGCCTCAGTGAATGAAAAACTGTTTTTT.

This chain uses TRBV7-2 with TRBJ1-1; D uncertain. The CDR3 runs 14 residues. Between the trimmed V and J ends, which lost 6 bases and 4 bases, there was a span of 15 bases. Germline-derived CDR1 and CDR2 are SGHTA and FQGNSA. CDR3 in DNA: TGTGCCAGCAGTCCTCCCGGGGTACGCACTGAAGCTTTCTTT. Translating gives CASSPPGVRTEAFF.

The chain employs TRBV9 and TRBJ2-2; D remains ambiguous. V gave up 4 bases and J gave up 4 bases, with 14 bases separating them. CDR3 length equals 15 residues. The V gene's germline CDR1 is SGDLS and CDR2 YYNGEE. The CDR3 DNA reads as TGTGCCAGCAGCAAAAGGGCGGAGAGCACCGGGGAGCTGTTTTTT. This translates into CASSKRAESTGELFF.